What follows is one TCR beta chain and its context. V lost 2 bases and J lost 10, with 9 bases in between. Germline V gene lookup returns CDR1 SGHTA and CDR2 FQGTGA. The CDR3 contains 12 residues. Methods used by the authors: Amplification of reference gene primers provided the estimated nucleated cell counts. The protocol was immunoSEQ multiplex PCR, while the TCRdb copy is restricted to in-frame clones and leaves out a portion. The DNA was the basis for D and trimming; V, J and clone size are from that table. The table has 50,000 to 80,000 clones, around nine tenths seen once. The data were taken from a study of blood T cell repertoires in COVID-19. Study as a whole: PBMCs, B-cell-depleted T cells, or T cells were the source of the cDNA or gDNA that made up the material.

Sequencing was done on a sample of peripheral blood. The J gene is TRBJ2-1, the V gene TRBV7-3; possible D gene TRBD1, 6 bases. This receptor was identified in a man between 60 and 70 years old with acute or convalescent COVID-19. This chain's CDR3 is CASSLRRGEQFF. The CDR3 region has the DNA TGTGCCAGCAGCTTACGCAGGGGAGAGCAGTTCTTC. Based on the CDR3 plus reference TRBV7-3 and TRBJ2-1, the full variable domain is GAGVSQTPSNKVTEKGKYVELRCDPISGHTALYWYRQSLGQGPEFLIYFQGTGAADDSGLPNDRFFAVRPEGSVSTLKIQRTERGDSAVYLCASSLRRGEQFFGPGTRLTVL.